A selection of T cell receptor beta chains follows, all from one sample in a study of blood T cell repertoires in COVID-19. Only in-frame clones appear in the TCRdb table, and some are missing; sequencing was by immunoSEQ multiplex PCR. The sample has 200,000 or so clones, less than 90% seen once. Input material: peripheral blood. Receptor source: a man between 65 and 80 years old with active or convalescent COVID-19. CDR3s include the opening cysteine and the closing phenylalanine or tryptophan. A D gene is named only where the DNA matches it firmly. The size of a clone is reported for some rows only, either as once, few or many, or as a class for expanded clones.

D gene | clone size | J gene | V gene | CDR3 protein | CDR3 DNA
TRBD1 | NA | TRBJ2-3 | TRBV6-1 | CASSERGGPWAADTQYF | TGTGCCAGCAGTGAACGAGGGGGCCCCTGGGCGGCAGATACGCAGTATTTT
NA | NA | TRBJ1-2 | TRBV18 | CASSPSITGNYGYTF | TGTGCCAGCTCACCTTCTATTACAGGGAACTATGGCTACACCTTC
NA | NA | TRBJ1-5 | TRBV2 | CASSTQGLDNQPQHF | TGTGCCAGCAGTACCCAGGGACTTGACAATCAGCCCCAGCATTTT
NA | NA | TRBJ1-5 | TRBV6-2/TRBV6-3 | CASSPRGNQPQHF | TGTGCCAGCAGTCCCCGGGGCAATCAGCCCCAGCATTTT
TRBD1 | NA | TRBJ2-2 | TRBV28 | CASRRQGAVGELFF | TGTGCCAGCAGGAGACAGGGGGCTGTCGGGGAGCTGTTTTTT
NA | NA | TRBJ1-3 | TRBV19 | CASSISARADTIYF | TGTGCCAGTAGTATTTCGGCGAGGGCAGACACCATATATTTT
NA | NA | TRBJ1-5 | TRBV19 | CASTVRGNQPQHF | TGTGCCAGTACGGTGAGGGGCAATCAGCCCCAGCATTTT
NA | NA | TRBJ1-1 | TRBV28 | CASSLSGNMAFF | TGTGCCAGCAGTTTATCGGGGAATATGGCTTTCTTT
TRBD2 | NA | TRBJ2-1 | TRBV7-2 | CASSFGLAGGLDEQFF | TGTGCCAGCAGCTTCGGTCTAGCGGGAGGGTTAGATGAGCAGTTCTTC
TRBD1 | NA | TRBJ2-5 | TRBV10-3 | CAITADRAETQYF | TGTGCCATCACCGCGGACAGGGCGGAGACCCAGTACTTC
NA | NA | TRBJ2-2 | TRBV7-2 | CASSLSGGRTGELFF | TGTGCCAGCAGCTTATCCGGGGGGCGGACCGGGGAGCTGTTTTTT
TRBD1 | NA | TRBJ2-1 | TRBV29-1 | CSVQLTRTGLIKNEQFF | TGCAGCGTTCAATTAACGAGGACAGGGCTAATTAAGAATGAGCAGTTCTTC
NA | few | TRBJ2-5 | TRBV28 | CASSFGQPQETQYF | TGTGCCAGCAGTTTCGGACAGCCACAAGAGACCCAGTACTTC
NA | NA | TRBJ1-1 | TRBV20-1 | CSASGGRWTEAFF | TGCAGTGCTAGTGGGGGGCGGTGGACTGAAGCTTTCTTT
TRBD2 | once | TRBJ2-1 | TRBV6-6 | CASSLRSGTLYNEQFF | TGTGCCAGCAGTCTCCGGAGCGGGACCTTGTACAATGAGCAGTTCTTC
NA | NA | TRBJ2-3 | TRBV28 | CASTFRLGTDTQYF | TGTGCCAGCACTTTCAGGCTTGGCACAGATACGCAGTATTTT
NA | NA | TRBJ2-2 | TRBV18 | CASSPPRTGELFF | TGTGCCAGCTCACCACCGAGGACCGGGGAGCTGTTTTTT
TRBD1 | NA | TRBJ2-7 | TRBV13 | CASSQQGARYEQYF | TGTGCCAGCAGCCAACAGGGGGCGCGGTACGAGCAGTACTTC
TRBD2 | once | TRBJ2-3 | TRBV3-1/TRBV3-2 | CASSQASGGSTDTQYF | TGTGCCAGCAGCCAAGCTAGCGGGGGCAGCACAGATACGCAGTATTTT
TRBD2 | NA | TRBJ2-7 | TRBV2 | CASSFMGLVSYEQYF | TGTGCCAGCAGTTTCATGGGACTAGTATCTTACGAGCAGTACTTC
NA | NA | TRBJ1-1 | TRBV7-9 | CASSLGLEAFF | TGTGCCAGCAGCTTAGGCCTAGAAGCTTTCTTT
NA | NA | TRBJ2-1 | TRBV5-1 | CASSRGPDTFNEQFF | TGCGCCAGCAGCCGAGGGCCCGACACGTTCAATGAGCAGTTCTTC